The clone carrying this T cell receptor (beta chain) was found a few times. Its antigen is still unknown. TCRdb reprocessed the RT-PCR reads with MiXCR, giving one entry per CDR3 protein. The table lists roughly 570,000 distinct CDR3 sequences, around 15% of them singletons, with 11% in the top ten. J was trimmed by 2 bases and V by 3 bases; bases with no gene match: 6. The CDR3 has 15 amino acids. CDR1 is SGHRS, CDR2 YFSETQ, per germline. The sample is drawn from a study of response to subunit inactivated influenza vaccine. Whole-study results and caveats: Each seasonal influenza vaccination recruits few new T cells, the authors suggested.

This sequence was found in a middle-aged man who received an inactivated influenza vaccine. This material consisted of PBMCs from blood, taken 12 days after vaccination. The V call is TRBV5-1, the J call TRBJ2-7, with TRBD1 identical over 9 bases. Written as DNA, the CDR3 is TGCGCCAGCAGCTCCCGGGACAGGGCCCCCTACGAGCAGTACTTC. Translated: CASSSRDRAPYEQYF.